This TCR beta chain stems from a study of cytomegalovirus exposure and HLA in healthy donors (dated by TCRdb to 2017 to 2019). Study-wide context: An earlier analysis of roughly 630 of the donors reported 250 to 350 Gb of sequence data and some 100 million unique TCR beta sequences from roughly 180 million T cells. An early release that covered roughly 600 HLA-typed donors contained about 300 gigabases of sequencing data and about 93 million unique TCR sequences. Of the roughly 400 genotyped donors, approximately 82% fell in the genetic ancestry cluster associated with self-reported Caucasian donors. The study was designed to test whether signatures of past pathogen exposure could be identified by cataloging public T cell receptors. The T cell repertoires of about 700 subjects were profiled by immunosequencing and related to cytomegalovirus serostatus. In addition to the first cohort of 666 subjects, a separate validation cohort of around 110 different subjects was used. To predict cytomegalovirus infection status, the study combined high-throughput TCR immunosequencing, statistical association of individual TCRs with disease status, and machine learning. To study patterns of TCR occurrence, a later analysis re-analyzed previously published TCR beta repertoires from 550 to 800 donors and added high-resolution HLA genotyping. In the later analysis, no new phenotypic data were used to find candidate immune exposures; instead, reliance was placed on TCR beta sequences and their occurrence across donors. In an earlier analysis of 587 of the donors, high-throughput TCR beta sequencing was used to judge whether each TCR beta V gene segment behaved as functional or pseudogenic. Donor age, sex, ethnicity and CMV serostatus were compiled together with the repertoire data. Genome-wide SNP genotypes for about 65% of the 666 donors were used in a later genetic analysis, which treated that subset as a discovery cohort. All discovery cohort repertoires had been generated using a single sequencing platform. Class I and class II HLA loci were covered by the typing at four-digit resolution. The number of donors typed differed by locus, with 629-630 for A, B, C, DRB1 and DQB1, around 500 for DQA1, 600 to 610 for DPA1, and some 450 for DPB1. Roughly 5 DR-DQ haplotypes were handled as single units for association and clustering, since linkage in the cohort was strong. Among about 400 genotyped donors of the cohort, an average of approximately 240,000 unique TCR beta nucleotide sequences was sequenced per donor, of which about 19% were non-productive.

Findings and caveats that apply to the study as a whole: For the cohort, immune exposure information was limited to CMV serostatus. According to the authors, the approach could potentially be generalized to other disease states and immunological phenotypes. Because HLA typing was unavailable for some donors at each locus, only the typed subset was used in association tests. Cytomegalovirus status was reported to be diagnosed by the classifier with high specificity and sensitivity in both the original and validation cohorts. In a later analysis, about 16,000 TCR beta sequences were associated with specific HLA alleles at a false discovery rate of 0.05. An association between a missense DCLRE1C variant and V-gene and J-gene trimming of TCR beta chains was found in a later genetic analysis and replicated in an independent cohort. A further reported finding was that TCR beta sequences accurately predicted the HLA-A and HLA-B alleles for most subjects in the first cohort. While some public TCRs were present in many individuals, most TCR sequences turned up only very rarely across donors. Compared with equally common non-associated chains, HLA-associated TCR beta chains in a later analysis were more clonally expanded and had lower generation probabilities. Most CMV-associated TCR beta chains appeared to be HLA-restricted in a later analysis, and the HLA associations seemed to be driven largely by CMV exposure. In a later analysis, the rate of TCR association differed among HLA loci, with DRB1 alleles having the most associated TCRs and HLA-C alleles having the fewest. The sequencing pipeline was judged likely to have produced a cluster of highly shared sequence variants as a technical artifact. A few of the identified cytomegalovirus-associated TCR beta chains were confirmed in vitro to be specific for cytomegalovirus antigens. A later analysis reported that several top co-occurrence clusters appeared linked to parvovirus B19, influenza, CMV and Epstein-Barr virus. Correlated functional status among segregating V segments might reflect linkage disequilibrium, but an unknown experimental factor could not be ruled out. Compared with the 666-donor mean, donors in an Asian-associated ancestry cluster had fewer N-insertions in productive TCRs, according to a later genetic analysis. The 87-base-pair reads could not distinguish some IMGT-functional V segments, including TRBV6-2 and TRBV6-3, so those segments were excluded. A total of fewer than 200 TCR beta chains were listed by the study as associated with cytomegalovirus. The cohort was sequenced for TCR beta chains only, and without alpha or paired-chain data the features that could be detected were limited. In an earlier analysis of more than 450 of the donors, most TCR beta V segments were observed in productive rearrangements about 87% or about 30% of the time, broadly matching IMGT annotations. Sequencing depth was assumed to be roughly uniform across donors in the presence/absence analyses, though that assumption may not hold. Assigning TCR associations to individual alleles was difficult when HLA alleles, especially DR and DQ, strongly co-occurred. Because counts were too low, seventeen rarely observed V segments, including chromosome 9 orphons, were left out of the earlier analysis of a few hundred of the donors.

Library prep was done by the immunoSEQ multiplex PCR assay. A mixture of 60 forward primers for TCR Vbeta segments and 13 reverse primers for TCR Jbeta segments was used in the multiplex PCR. A multiplex PCR assay on genomic DNA amplified the CDR3 region of rearranged TCR beta genes. Amplified TCR beta libraries were sequenced as 87-base-pair reads on the Illumina HiSeq System. The study's processing was this. A later analysis tallied tens of millions of unique TCR beta chains across the 666 repertoires, and 10 million to 11 million of those chains were shared by two or more donors. A nearest-neighbor algorithm error-corrected the raw reads and collapsed the reads into unique sequences, merging closely related sequences to remove PCR and sequencing errors. To assign V, D and J gene segments, CDR3 sequences were aligned to IMGT reference sequences. For a sequence to be retained, at least a six-nucleotide match to both a V gene segment and a J gene segment was required. Rearrangements were called productive when the CDR3 lacked stop codons and stayed in frame with V and J; all others were non-productive. CDR3 was defined by IMGT convention, running from the second conserved V-encoded cysteine to the conserved J-encoded phenylalanine. The earlier analysis of some 600 of the donors excluded sequences that lacked an unambiguous match to a single V gene segment. In an earlier analysis of 450 to 750 of the donors, a V segment was called functional when productive rearrangements were above 56.7%, and segregating when the standard deviation between donors exceeded 5%. To diagnose cytomegalovirus status from the catalog of TCR beta chain sequences, a statistical classification framework was built. In a later analysis, TCR nucleotide sequences were compared against IMGT/GENE-DB human TR gene sequences so that V and J genes could be assigned. Using the TCRdist pipeline, a later analysis assigned CDR3 sequences along with most-parsimonious VDJ recombination scenarios. A later analysis defined each TCR beta chain by its CDR3 amino acid sequence plus V-gene family, and excluded reads lacking a unique V-gene family. To address suspected cross-contamination and a sequencing artifact, a later analysis removed 550 to 750 highly shared, low-generation-probability nucleotide sequences. In a later analysis, a clonal expansion index for each public chain was calculated from normalized within-repertoire ranks of inferred template counts. Generation probabilities in a later analysis came from a VDJ recombination model fitted to out-of-frame rearrangements, and those results were checked against IGoR. In a later analysis, TCR-TCR, TCR-HLA and TCR-CMV co-occurrence was scored with hypergeometric tests, and a repertoire-size bias correction was applied to TCR pairs. A later analysis estimated false discovery rates by permuting HLA or CMV assignments 20 times. In a later analysis, co-occurring TCRs were grouped with DBSCAN, and TCRdist sequence similarity was added when clustering was performed within HLA-allele-positive subsets. Co-occurrence clustering excluded repertoires with fewer than 30,000 or more than 120,000 public chains, plus five with anomalous nucleotide sharing. TCRdb provides this immuneACCESS table in a form limited to in-frame rearrangements. Some clones are lacking; in checked studies, under half of them reflect an unresolved V gene, and why the rest are absent is not known. V and J calls and clone size are as listed in that table; D and trimming were resolved from the DNA. This sample lists approximately 140,000 clones; more than 60% were detected once. Jointly, the top ten make up approximately 1.5% of the sample.

Concerning this clone itself: There is no known antigen for this receptor. Nothing much larger sits one base from this clone, and base qualities are not available.

V is pared back by 2 bases and J by 4 bases, with 27 bases lying between the germline termini. CDR1 is given as KGHSH and CDR2 as LQKENI, both from the germline V gene. The cysteine opens and the phenylalanine closes a CDR3 of 20 amino acids. Only CDR3 DNA is held: 60 bases, read in frame from base 1. In total, 500 to 700 healthy bone marrow donors made up the cohort. All cohort members were sampled while nominally healthy, although unrecorded immune exposures were likely present. The donor tested CMV seronegative and was one of the 352 seronegative cohort members. A peripheral blood sample was collected from each donor, and TCR beta sequencing was performed on peripheral blood mononuclear cells. The Qiagen DNeasy Blood Extraction Kit was used to extract genomic DNA from the blood cell samples.

Sequenced: PBMCs. The clonotype comes from a woman aged 18-29 years in good health and CMV-seronegative. The chain couples TRBV18 to TRBJ2-1; TRBD1 might be the D gene, on 8 matching bases. The nucleotides read TGTGCCAGCTCACCAGGAATTTCGGGACAGGACCACGGGAGGTACAATGAGCAGTTCTTC. The encoded protein is CASSPGISGQDHGRYNEQFF.